This TCR beta chain was observed in a study of sequential checkpoint blockade in melanoma. TCRdb's table, derived via immunoSEQ multiplex PCR, lists solely in-frame clones and lacks some. The repertoire holds fewer than 25,000 clones, with nearly 70% as singletons. A single count supports this clone. Treatment here: randomized to nivolumab then ipilimumab (arm A) or the reverse (arm B). DNA-damaging chemotherapy had not been given to any patient beforehand. PBMC sorting kept live CD3+CD8+ cells without CD19 or CD56. This sequence originates from a human donor with melanoma. Sequences were derived from CD8+ T cells sorted from blood (inferred from file names), sampled from a patient given nivolumab and ipilimumab in sequence.

CDR3 DNA sequence: TGTGCCAGCTCACCGCAGGGGGTCGACAAAAACATTCAGTACTTC. It codes for CASSPQGVDKNIQYF. The J gene is TRBJ2-4, the V gene TRBV18, with 7 bases aligning to TRBD1. Germline loops: CDR1 KGHSH, CDR2 LQKENI. This CDR3 is 15 amino acids long. V lost 3 bases, J lost 3 bases, and 5 bases stayed unmatched.